These T cell receptor beta chains were read from a single sample in a study of blood T cell repertoires in COVID-19. Sequencing was performed with immunoSEQ multiplex PCR; in TCRdb, only in-frame clones are kept and a portion is missing. The data hold fewer than 250,000 clones, with about 87% observed a single time. Sequences were obtained from peripheral blood. These receptors were collected from a man in his 70s with acute or convalescent COVID-19. Both conserved end residues are part of each CDR3. The order of the fields is clone size, D gene, V gene, J gene, CDR3 protein, CDR3 DNA. D genes are given only for firm matches. Size is omitted from some rows. Given values are once, few, many or a class for expanded clones.

clone size: -
D gene: -
V gene: TRBV6-2/TRBV6-3
J gene: TRBJ2-7
CDR3 protein: CASSYSTRHPYYEQYF
CDR3 DNA: TGTGCCAGCAGTTACTCTACTAGACACCCTTACTACGAGCAGTACTTC

clone size: -
D gene: -
V gene: TRBV3-1/TRBV3-2
J gene: TRBJ1-2
CDR3 protein: CASSPSLTMGLYGYTF
CDR3 DNA: TGTGCCAGCAGCCCCTCTTTGACTATGGGCCTATATGGCTACACCTTC

clone size: -
D gene: TRBD1
V gene: TRBV5-1
J gene: TRBJ1-2
CDR3 protein: CASSRGTDYGYTF
CDR3 DNA: TGCGCCAGCAGCCGGGGGACAGACTATGGCTACACCTTC

clone size: -
D gene: -
V gene: TRBV18
J gene: TRBJ2-2
CDR3 protein: CASSPLRRGGTGELFF
CDR3 DNA: TGTGCCAGCTCACCCCTTCGCAGGGGAGGGACCGGGGAGCTGTTTTTT

clone size: -
D gene: -
V gene: TRBV18
J gene: TRBJ2-7
CDR3 protein: CASSPLGREQYF
CDR3 DNA: TGTGCCAGCTCACCACTGGGGCGCGAGCAGTACTTC

clone size: -
D gene: -
V gene: TRBV11-2
J gene: TRBJ1-6
CDR3 protein: CASSLADWGGYNSPLHF
CDR3 DNA: TGTGCCAGCAGCTTAGCGGACTGGGGTGGGTATAATTCACCCCTCCACTTT

clone size: -
D gene: -
V gene: TRBV6-5
J gene: TRBJ2-7
CDR3 protein: CASSSPGYEQYF
CDR3 DNA: TGTGCCAGCAGTTCACCCGGGTACGAGCAGTACTTC

clone size: -
D gene: -
V gene: TRBV24-1
J gene: TRBJ2-4
CDR3 protein: CATSESTGHLAKNIQYF
CDR3 DNA: TGTGCCACCAGTGAATCCACGGGACACCTAGCCAAAAACATTCAGTACTTC

clone size: -
D gene: -
V gene: TRBV5-1
J gene: TRBJ2-7
CDR3 protein: CASSLARVGYEQYF
CDR3 DNA: TGCGCCAGCAGCTTGGCCAGGGTAGGCTACGAGCAGTACTTC

clone size: -
D gene: -
V gene: TRBV14
J gene: TRBJ2-3
CDR3 protein: CASSDDQGMLSDTQYF
CDR3 DNA: TGTGCCAGCAGTGACGATCAGGGAATGTTGTCAGATACGCAGTATTTT

clone size: -
D gene: -
V gene: TRBV5-4
J gene: TRBJ2-7
CDR3 protein: CASSVTGAKYEQYF
CDR3 DNA: TGTGCCAGCAGCGTTACGGGAGCAAAGTACGAGCAGTACTTC

clone size: -
D gene: TRBD2
V gene: TRBV10-3
J gene: TRBJ2-1
CDR3 protein: CAISGGTSGARNEQFF
CDR3 DNA: TGTGCCATCAGTGGTGGGACTAGCGGGGCTCGCAATGAGCAGTTCTTC

clone size: -
D gene: TRBD2
V gene: TRBV14
J gene: TRBJ2-7
CDR3 protein: CASSQGTSGSHLKGYEQYF
CDR3 DNA: TGTGCCAGCAGCCAGGGGACTAGCGGGAGCCACTTAAAAGGCTACGAGCAGTACTTC

clone size: -
D gene: -
V gene: TRBV10-3
J gene: TRBJ1-3
CDR3 protein: CAISPRTDSGNTIYF
CDR3 DNA: TGTGCCATCAGCCCACGGACAGACTCTGGAAACACCATATATTTT

clone size: -
D gene: TRBD2
V gene: TRBV7-9
J gene: TRBJ2-1
CDR3 protein: CASSLRPSGNEQFF
CDR3 DNA: TGTGCCAGCAGCTTACGTCCTAGCGGTAATGAGCAGTTCTTC

clone size: -
D gene: -
V gene: TRBV15
J gene: TRBJ1-4
CDR3 protein: CATSRPSGGAYGKLFF
CDR3 DNA: TGTGCCACCAGCAGACCCTCCGGGGGGGCTTATGGAAAACTGTTTTTT

clone size: -
D gene: -
V gene: TRBV28
J gene: TRBJ1-5
CDR3 protein: CASSLEARGRPQHF
CDR3 DNA: TGTGCCAGCAGTTTAGAGGCCCGAGGGCGGCCCCAGCATTTT

clone size: -
D gene: -
V gene: TRBV4-1
J gene: TRBJ2-3
CDR3 protein: CASSQNPGLDTDTQYF
CDR3 DNA: TGCGCCAGCAGCCAAAACCCGGGACTCGACACAGATACGCAGTATTTT

clone size: -
D gene: TRBD2
V gene: TRBV19
J gene: TRBJ2-2
CDR3 protein: CASSSSGSGKGKTGELFF
CDR3 DNA: TGTGCCAGTAGTTCTAGCGGGAGCGGGAAGGGTAAAACCGGGGAGCTGTTTTTT

clone size: -
D gene: TRBD1
V gene: TRBV24-1
J gene: TRBJ1-2
CDR3 protein: CATSPTGDGYTF
CDR3 DNA: TGTGCCACCAGTCCGACAGGGGACGGCTACACCTTC

clone size: -
D gene: TRBD2
V gene: TRBV4-1
J gene: TRBJ2-7
CDR3 protein: CASSQEFRTSVSYEQYF
CDR3 DNA: TGCGCCAGCAGCCAAGAATTCAGGACTAGCGTATCCTACGAGCAGTACTTC

clone size: -
D gene: -
V gene: TRBV9
J gene: TRBJ2-1
CDR3 protein: CASSVGQGLGHNEQFF
CDR3 DNA: TGTGCCAGCAGCGTAGGTCAGGGGTTAGGGCACAATGAGCAGTTCTTC

clone size: -
D gene: TRBD1
V gene: TRBV28
J gene: TRBJ1-2
CDR3 protein: CASSLQGPYGYTF
CDR3 DNA: TGTGCCAGCAGCCTACAGGGGCCCTATGGCTACACCTTC

clone size: -
D gene: -
V gene: TRBV6-5
J gene: TRBJ1-4
CDR3 protein: CASSVVTTNEKLFF
CDR3 DNA: TGTGCCAGCAGCGTTGTAACAACTAATGAAAAACTGTTTTTT

clone size: -
D gene: TRBD1
V gene: TRBV5-5
J gene: TRBJ2-2
CDR3 protein: CASSWTGSAGELFF
CDR3 DNA: TGTGCCAGCAGCTGGACAGGGTCAGCCGGGGAGCTGTTTTTT

clone size: -
D gene: -
V gene: TRBV6-5
J gene: TRBJ1-5
CDR3 protein: CASRFGGNQPQHF
CDR3 DNA: TGTGCCAGCAGGTTCGGAGGCAATCAGCCCCAGCATTTT

clone size: -
D gene: -
V gene: TRBV7-3
J gene: TRBJ1-5
CDR3 protein: CASSLGYRTLNQPQHF
CDR3 DNA: TGTGCCAGCAGCTTAGGGTACAGGACCCTTAATCAGCCCCAGCATTTT

clone size: -
D gene: TRBD1
V gene: TRBV2
J gene: TRBJ2-3
CDR3 protein: CASTRDRGGTDTQYF
CDR3 DNA: TGTGCCAGCACCCGGGACAGGGGCGGCACAGATACGCAGTATTTT

clone size: -
D gene: TRBD1
V gene: TRBV28
J gene: TRBJ1-6
CDR3 protein: CASGGQAPLYNSPLHF
CDR3 DNA: TGTGCCAGCGGGGGACAGGCTCCCTTATATAATTCACCCCTCCACTTT

clone size: once
D gene: TRBD1
V gene: TRBV6-2/TRBV6-3
J gene: TRBJ1-5
CDR3 protein: CASSSRTGLNQPQHF
CDR3 DNA: TGTGCCAGCAGTTCCCGGACAGGGCTGAATCAGCCCCAGCATTTT

clone size: -
D gene: TRBD2
V gene: TRBV7-3
J gene: TRBJ2-7
CDR3 protein: CASSLTGTSGYEQYF
CDR3 DNA: TGTGCCAGCAGCTTAACAGGGACTAGCGGGTACGAGCAGTACTTC

clone size: -
D gene: TRBD2
V gene: TRBV4-2
J gene: TRBJ2-2
CDR3 protein: CASSQVRQGGPGELFF
CDR3 DNA: TGTGCCAGCAGCCAAGTTAGGCAGGGAGGGCCCGGGGAGCTGTTTTTT

clone size: -
D gene: -
V gene: TRBV5-8
J gene: TRBJ2-5
CDR3 protein: CASSADRGETQYF
CDR3 DNA: TGTGCCAGCAGCGCTGACAGAGGAGAGACCCAGTACTTC

clone size: -
D gene: -
V gene: TRBV2
J gene: TRBJ1-5
CDR3 protein: CASTPSEEVRNQPQHF
CDR3 DNA: TGTGCCAGCACCCCGAGTGAGGAGGTTCGAAATCAGCCCCAGCATTTT

clone size: -
D gene: -
V gene: TRBV6-6
J gene: TRBJ1-1
CDR3 protein: CASHRGTEAFF
CDR3 DNA: TGTGCCAGCCATCGGGGCACTGAAGCTTTCTTT

clone size: once
D gene: TRBD1
V gene: TRBV6-2/TRBV6-3
J gene: TRBJ2-7
CDR3 protein: CASSYSPGRGPYYEQYF
CDR3 DNA: TGTGCCAGCAGTTACTCCCCGGGAAGGGGGCCCTACTACGAGCAGTACTTC

clone size: -
D gene: -
V gene: TRBV3-1/TRBV3-2
J gene: TRBJ2-7
CDR3 protein: CASSRSLADGPYEQYF
CDR3 DNA: TGTGCCAGCAGCCGTAGCTTAGCGGACGGCCCCTACGAGCAGTACTTC

clone size: -
D gene: -
V gene: TRBV30
J gene: TRBJ1-6
CDR3 protein: CAWSRDKNNSPLHF
CDR3 DNA: TGTGCCTGGAGTCGGGACAAAAATAATTCACCCCTCCACTTT

clone size: -
D gene: -
V gene: TRBV7-9
J gene: TRBJ1-2
CDR3 protein: CASSFRLYGYTF
CDR3 DNA: TGTGCCAGCAGCTTCAGGCTCTATGGCTACACCTTC

clone size: -
D gene: -
V gene: TRBV9
J gene: TRBJ2-3
CDR3 protein: CASSVEGGGPTDTQYF
CDR3 DNA: TGTGCCAGCAGCGTAGAGGGTGGAGGCCCCACAGATACGCAGTATTTT

clone size: -
D gene: TRBD1
V gene: TRBV9
J gene: TRBJ1-5
CDR3 protein: CASSVGTGGQPQHF
CDR3 DNA: TGTGCCAGCAGCGTAGGGACAGGGGGTCAGCCCCAGCATTTT

clone size: -
D gene: -
V gene: TRBV18
J gene: TRBJ1-2
CDR3 protein: CASSPAKYYGYTF
CDR3 DNA: TGTGCCAGCTCACCGGCAAAGTACTATGGCTACACCTTC

clone size: -
D gene: -
V gene: TRBV25-1
J gene: TRBJ1-2
CDR3 protein: CASSEIYGYTF
CDR3 DNA: TGTGCCAGCAGCGAGATCTATGGCTACACCTTC

clone size: -
D gene: TRBD2
V gene: TRBV5-1
J gene: TRBJ2-7
CDR3 protein: CASSLGGTSGYEQYF
CDR3 DNA: TGCGCCAGCAGCTTGGGGGGGACTAGCGGTTACGAGCAGTACTTC

clone size: -
D gene: TRBD1
V gene: TRBV13
J gene: TRBJ2-7
CDR3 protein: CASSPRTGGYEQYF
CDR3 DNA: TGTGCCAGCAGCCCGAGGACAGGGGGCTACGAGCAGTACTTC

clone size: few
D gene: TRBD1
V gene: TRBV6-4
J gene: TRBJ1-1
CDR3 protein: CASSDPDRDRGRTEAFF
CDR3 DNA: TGTGCCAGCAGTGACCCAGACCGGGACAGGGGGAGGACTGAAGCTTTCTTT

clone size: -
D gene: TRBD2
V gene: TRBV5-1
J gene: TRBJ2-2
CDR3 protein: CASSSTSGSNTGELFF
CDR3 DNA: TGCGCCAGCAGTTCTACTAGCGGCTCGAACACCGGGGAGCTGTTTTTT

clone size: -
D gene: TRBD1
V gene: TRBV14
J gene: TRBJ1-1
CDR3 protein: CASGRTGGTNTEAFF
CDR3 DNA: TGTGCCAGCGGTCGGACAGGGGGCACAAACACTGAAGCTTTCTTT

clone size: few
D gene: TRBD1
V gene: TRBV10-3
J gene: TRBJ1-1
CDR3 protein: CAISAVGGQGSNTEAFF
CDR3 DNA: TGTGCCATCAGTGCGGTTGGCGGACAGGGTTCGAACACTGAAGCTTTCTTT

clone size: -
D gene: -
V gene: TRBV7-2
J gene: TRBJ1-1
CDR3 protein: CASREGPLNTEAFF
CDR3 DNA: TGTGCCAGCAGGGAGGGACCGTTGAACACTGAAGCTTTCTTT

clone size: -
D gene: -
V gene: TRBV7-2
J gene: TRBJ1-2
CDR3 protein: CASSLSLIYGYTF
CDR3 DNA: TGTGCCAGCAGCTTATCCCTTATATATGGCTACACCTTC

clone size: -
D gene: -
V gene: TRBV30
J gene: TRBJ2-7
CDR3 protein: CAWSPPGAGKFSEQYF
CDR3 DNA: TGTGCCTGGAGTCCGCCGGGAGCAGGGAAGTTTAGCGAGCAGTACTTC

clone size: -
D gene: -
V gene: TRBV7-3
J gene: TRBJ2-1
CDR3 protein: CASSPQGQNYNEQFF
CDR3 DNA: TGTGCCAGCAGCCCTCAGGGACAAAACTACAATGAGCAGTTCTTC

clone size: -
D gene: -
V gene: TRBV28
J gene: TRBJ2-3
CDR3 protein: CATSRRAGTDTQYF
CDR3 DNA: TGTGCCACCAGTCGGAGGGCCGGCACAGATACGCAGTATTTT

clone size: -
D gene: -
V gene: TRBV27
J gene: TRBJ2-2
CDR3 protein: CASSLGERLNTGELFF
CDR3 DNA: TGTGCCAGCAGTTTAGGAGAGCGCCTGAACACCGGGGAGCTGTTTTTT

clone size: -
D gene: -
V gene: TRBV6-1
J gene: TRBJ2-7
CDR3 protein: CASSEPWGRIFEQYF
CDR3 DNA: TGTGCCAGCAGTGAACCCTGGGGGCGAATTTTCGAGCAGTACTTC

clone size: -
D gene: -
V gene: TRBV7-9
J gene: TRBJ1-2
CDR3 protein: CASRRRENYGYTF
CDR3 DNA: TGTGCCAGCAGACGCAGGGAAAACTATGGCTACACCTTC

clone size: -
D gene: -
V gene: TRBV6-6
J gene: TRBJ1-2
CDR3 protein: CASSDPGYGYTF
CDR3 DNA: TGTGCCAGCAGTGACCCCGGGTATGGCTACACCTTC

clone size: -
D gene: -
V gene: TRBV6-5
J gene: TRBJ2-3
CDR3 protein: CASKETVSTDTQYF
CDR3 DNA: TGTGCCAGCAAAGAGACAGTTAGCACAGATACGCAGTATTTT